This TCR beta chain comes out of a study of blood T cells in healthy people across ages. About this clonotype itself: Just one base apart from a much larger clone, this may be a read error.

A second PCR, run for about 6 to 11 cycles, used a sample-barcoded 5' primer plus a J-beta primer mix. TCRdb re-analysed the 5' RACE reads in MiXCR, keeping a single row per CDR3 protein. The sample lists approximately 800,000 distinct CDR3 sequences; around a quarter were seen once. J gave up 5 bases and V 5 bases, and 11 bases lay outside the gene matches. The CDR3 runs to 16 residues. This same sample was also taken into another study, of T cells of mothers and their children. From that study: Nine systemically healthy Caucasian donors: three mothers, six children.

The source is a boy aged 5 to 17 in good health. The chain has TRBV12-3 or TRBV12-4 and TRBJ2-1; TRBD1 matches at 8 bases. Sequencing was done on a sample of blood. The CDR3 DNA sequence: TGTGCCAGCAGTCCCGCCGGACAGGGTTTCCACAATGAGCAGTTCTTC. It translates to CASSPAGQGFHNEQFF.